These 29 T cell receptor beta chains originate from one sample sequenced in a study of cytomegalovirus exposure and HLA in healthy donors. PCR involved 60 Vbeta and 13 Jbeta primers. Profiled with immunoSEQ multiplex PCR; TCRdb holds only in-frame clones, not every one. The sample contains 150,000 to 200,000 clones, around 68% of which appear only once. Sequencing input: PBMCs. Receptors were obtained from a woman between 40 and 55 years old in good health and CMV-seropositive.

This clone was seen a handful of times. The chain couples TRBV7-8 to TRBJ2-1, with 7 bases that match TRBD2. V gave up 4 bases and J gave up 2 bases; unmatched junction bases: 11. In germline, CDR1 is SGHVS, CDR2 FQNEAQ. The CDR3 has 17 residues. CDR3 coding DNA: TGTGCCAGCAGCTCGGGGGGACTCACCCCGGCCTACAATGAGCAGTTCTTC. Protein: CASSSGGLTPAYNEQFF.

The rearrangement uses TRBV4-2 and TRBJ2-5, with TRBD1 matching over 7 bases. The V and J ends lost 4 bases and 3 bases, in that order; junction bases with no gene match: 5. The germline gives CDR1 LGHNA, CDR2 YNFKEQ. The CDR3 is 14 residues long. The CDR3 sequence: CASSRQGGEETQYF. DNA for the CDR3: TGTGCCAGCAGCCGACAGGGTGGGGAAGAGACCCAGTACTTC.

The rearrangement joins TRBV19 to TRBJ2-7; D is perhaps TRBD2 (5 bases). CDR1 and CDR2 from the germline V gene are LNHDA and SQIVND (reference sequence). The CDR3 has 15 residues. V was trimmed by 0 bases and J by 3 bases, leaving 12 bases between them. The CDR3 DNA sequence: TGTGCCAGTAGTATAGATGCGGGCGTCGGCTACGAGCAGTACTTC. Encoded protein: CASSIDAGVGYEQYF.

The chain employs TRBV18 and TRBJ2-5, with D possibly being TRBD2 (6 bases). Near its end, the DNA agrees better with TRBJ2-7, so the J call may be wrong. Germline lookup yields CDR1 KGHSH and CDR2 LQKENI. This CDR3 has 13 residues. CDR3 in amino acids: CASSPGSGYEQYF. The CDR3 DNA reads TGTGCCAGCTCACCGGGTAGCGGCTACGAGCAGTACTTC.

A few counts support this clone. The gene calls are TRBV7-9 and TRBJ1-3, with unresolved D. Trimming removed 1 base from V and 4 bases from J, with 8 bases in between. The CDR3 runs 14 residues. Germline CDR1 reads SEHNR; CDR2 reads FQNEAQ (reference sequence). The DNA for the CDR3 is TGTGCCAGCAGCTTAGACGGCGGAGGAAACACCATATATTTT. Translation: CASSLDGGGNTIYF.

V is TRBV28 and J is TRBJ2-5; maybe TRBD2 (7 bases). V was pared by 3 bases and J by 3 bases, with 20 bases between. The CDR3 is 17 residues long. Germline assignment: CDR1 MDHEN and CDR2 SYDVKM. The CDR3 bases are TGTGCCAGCAGTTTGGGGGGGCAGCGGTTCGGGGAAGAGACCCAGTACTTC. It yields the protein CASSLGGQRFGEETQYF. The full variable domain, its missing parts supplied by reference TRBV28 and TRBJ2-5, is DVKVTQSSRYLVKRTGEKVFLECVQDMDHENMFWYRQDPGLGLRLIYFSYDVKMKEKGDIPEGYSVSREKKERFSLILESASTNQTSMYLCASSLGGQRFGEETQYFGPGTRLLVL.

The rearrangement uses TRBV9 and TRBJ1-3; D is unresolved. The CDR3 covers 14 residues. Germline CDR1 is SGDLS and CDR2 is YYNGEE. V was trimmed by 4 bases and J by 8 bases, leaving 16 bases between them. The CDR3, as DNA: TGTGCCAGCAGCCGGGGTCCCGAGGAAGACACCATATATTTT. It encodes CASSRGPEEDTIYF. Complete variable domain (other parts from reference TRBV9 and TRBJ1-3): DSGVTQTPKHLITATGQRVTLRCSPRSGDLSVYWYQQSLDQGLQFLIQYYNGEERAKGNILERFSAQQFPDLHSELNLSSLELGDSALYFCASSRGPEEDTIYFGEGSWLTVV.

The chain joins TRBV7-9 to TRBJ2-5, with D unclear. TRBJ2-7 matches the DNA end more closely, so the J call is doubtful. Germline V gene sequence: CDR1 SEHNR, CDR2 FQNEAQ (reference sequence). This CDR3 spans 12 amino acids. CDR3 residues: CASSLVSYEQYF. The CDR3 DNA sequence: TGTGCCAGCAGCTTAGTGTCCTACGAGCAGTACTTC.

The CDR3 DNA reads as TGTGCCAGCAGTTACAGTTTACAGGGGGGAGGATCACCCCTCCACTTT. Translating gives CASSYSLQGGGSPLHF. The gene calls are TRBV6-5 and TRBJ1-6; TRBD1 matches 8 bases. Germline CDR1 is MNHEY and CDR2 is SVGAGI. With 2 bases clipped from V and 10 bases from J, the junction kept 10 bases outside the gene matches. The CDR3 is made up of 16 amino acids.

The chain couples TRBV5-1 to TRBJ2-3, with a tentative D call TRBD2 (6 bases). Germline CDR1 is SGHRS and CDR2 is YFSETQ. V shed 5 bases and J shed 1 base, with 11 bases lying between them. The CDR3 is 14 residues long. The CDR3 protein is CASSEGGGTDTQYF. CDR3 coding DNA: TGCGCCAGCAGTGAGGGCGGGGGCACAGATACGCAGTATTTT.

The chain couples TRBV6-6 to TRBJ2-7, with 14 bases fitting TRBD2. Germline CDR1 MNHNY, CDR2 SVGAGI (reference sequence). With V trimmed by 5 bases and J by 1 base, 4 bases remained unmatched. This CDR3 comprises 16 residues. The CDR3: CASSHGTSGRSYEQYF. The DNA for the CDR3 is TGTGCCAGCAGTCACGGGACTAGCGGGAGATCCTACGAGCAGTACTTC.

The V and J genes are TRBV9 and TRBJ1-2, with a tentative D call TRBD1 (6 bases). Germline V gene sequence: CDR1 SGDLS, CDR2 YYNGEE. This CDR3 has 15 residues. Trimming pared 2 bases from V and 4 bases from J, leaving 15 bases between. CDR3 sequence: CASSVRDTGLYGYTF. Here the CDR3 DNA reads TGTGCCAGCAGCGTCCGGGACACCGGCCTCTATGGCTACACCTTC.

V usage is TRBV7-9 and J usage is TRBJ1-6, with 8 bases matching TRBD1. The germline gives CDR1 SEHNR, CDR2 FQNEAQ (reference sequence). With V trimmed by 4 bases and J by 7 bases, 0 bases remained unmatched. This CDR3 has 13 amino acids. This CDR3 reads CASSWDRNSPLHF. The CDR3 nucleotides read TGTGCCAGCAGCTGGGACAGGAATTCACCCCTCCACTTT.

The rearrangement links TRBV5-4 to TRBJ2-7; D gene unclear. Germline V gene lookup returns CDR1 SGHNT and CDR2 YYREEE (reference sequence). The CDR3 totals 15 residues. The V and J ends lost 4 bases and 7 bases respectively, with 21 bases between them. CDR3 amino acids: CASSPIDGVANEQYF. Written as DNA, the CDR3 is TGTGCCAGCAGCCCTATCGACGGAGTAGCTAATGAGCAGTACTTC. Together with reference TRBV5-4 and TRBJ2-7, the CDR3 gives the full variable domain: ETGVTQSPTHLIKTRGQQVTLRCSSQSGHNTVSWYQQALGQGPQFIFQYYREEENGRGNFPPRFSGLQFPNYSSELNVNALELDDSALYLCASSPIDGVANEQYFGPGTRLTVT.

A few counts support this clone. The gene calls are TRBV19 and TRBJ2-1, with TRBD2 matching over 11 bases. The V and J ends lost 5 bases and 7 bases, in that order; junction bases with no gene match: 7. Germline V gives CDR1 LNHDA, CDR2 SQIVND (reference sequence). The CDR3 sequence is 15 residues long. The CDR3: CASSLGSGRVNEQFF. The CDR3 coding sequence is TGTGCCAGTAGTTTGGGTAGCGGGAGGGTTAATGAGCAGTTCTTC.

V gene TRBV4-2 combines with J gene TRBJ2-5; TRBD1 is a possible D gene (6 bases). CDR1 and CDR2 from the germline V gene are LGHNA and YNFKEQ. V gave up 4 bases and J gave up 0 bases, with 9 bases separating them. CDR3 size: 14 residues. CDR3 DNA sequence: TGTGCCAGCAGCCTGGGACAAGACCAAGAGACCCAGTACTTC. It yields the protein CASSLGQDQETQYF.

This chain uses TRBV15 with TRBJ2-4; a weak D match, TRBD1 (6 bases). Between the trimmed V and J ends, which lost 4 bases and 3 bases, there was a span of 19 bases. The germline V gene encodes CDR1 LNHNV and CDR2 YYDKDF (reference sequence). The CDR3 is made up of 17 amino acids. CDR3 DNA sequence: TGTGCCACCAGCACCGAACCCGCAGGGGCTGGCAAAAACATTCAGTACTTC. Its protein product is CATSTEPAGAGKNIQYF.

The chain uses TRBV6-5 and TRBJ1-3; D is ambiguous. CDR1 is MNHEY and CDR2 is SVGAGI in the germline V gene. V was shortened by 6 bases and J by 0 bases, with 9 bases between the two germline ends. The CDR3 runs to 14 residues. The CDR3 DNA reads TGTGCCAGCAGCCCCCGTCTCTCTGGAAACACCATATATTTT. As protein: CASSPRLSGNTIYF.

The chain recombines TRBV10-3 with TRBJ2-1; the match to TRBD2 covers 11 bases. Looked up from germline, CDR1 is ENHRY and CDR2 is SYGVKD. The CDR3 runs to 17 residues. After removal of 6 bases from V and 6 bases from J, the junction contained 13 bases not matched to a gene. CDR3 sequence reads: CAIRPLAGGRRSNEQFF. The CDR3 DNA sequence: TGTGCCATCAGGCCCCTAGCGGGGGGCCGCCGATCCAATGAGCAGTTCTTC.

In its sample, this clone was seen a few times. The chain carries TRBV7-2 and TRBJ2-4; D perhaps matches TRBD2 (5 bases). Germline-derived CDR1 and CDR2 are SGHTA and FQGNSA. V lost 6 bases and J 0 bases, leaving 12 bases between the germline ends. This CDR3 has 15 amino acids. The CDR3 protein is CASRPQDLAKNIQYF. The CDR3 region has the DNA TGTGCCAGCAGGCCCCAGGACTTAGCCAAAAACATTCAGTACTTC.

V and J are TRBV5-1 and TRBJ2-3; D may be TRBD2 (6 bases). Deletions cut 0 bases from V and 0 bases from J, with 14 bases between. There are 17 residues in the CDR3. Germline V gene lookup returns CDR1 SGHRS and CDR2 YFSETQ. CDR3 amino acids: CASSLESGGTSTDTQYF. The CDR3, as DNA: TGCGCCAGCAGCTTGGAAAGTGGCGGGACTAGCACAGATACGCAGTATTTT. Variable domain in full (rest from reference TRBV5-1 and TRBJ2-3): KAGVTQTPRYLIKTRGQQVTLSCSPISGHRSVSWYQQTPGQGLQFLFEYFSETQRNKGNFPGRFSGRQFSNSRSEMNVSTLELGDSALYLCASSLESGGTSTDTQYFGPGTRLTVL.

To note about this clone: This same CDR3 is encoded by further DNA sequences in the sample. This chain connects TRBV6-5 to TRBJ2-3; D perhaps matches TRBD2 (5 bases). Germline V gene sequence: CDR1 MNHEY, CDR2 SVGAGI. The CDR3 length is 15 residues. The germline V and J ends were trimmed by 5 bases and 0 bases, with 12 bases remaining between them. The CDR3 nucleotides read TGTGCCAGCAGTAGAGCCGGGGAAAGCACAGATACGCAGTATTTT. It encodes CASSRAGESTDTQYF.

The chain combines TRBV25-1 with TRBJ2-7, with D possibly TRBD1 on 6 matching bases. Germline values: CDR1 MGHDK, CDR2 SYGVNS. V gave up 7 bases and J gave up 2 bases, with 15 bases separating them. This CDR3 spans 14 amino acids. CDR3 loop: CASIGETGTYEQYF. The CDR3 region has the DNA TGTGCCAGCATTGGGGAGACAGGAACCTACGAGCAGTACTTC.

The chain joins TRBV27 to TRBJ1-4; possible D gene TRBD1, 6 bases. The CDR3 is 18 amino acids. Germline V CDR1 and CDR2: MNHEY, SMNVEV (reference sequence). Deletions cut 3 bases from V and 0 bases from J, with 17 bases between. This CDR3 is CASSFGGQNAATNEKLFF. The CDR3 region has the DNA TGTGCCAGCAGTTTTGGGGGACAAAATGCCGCAACTAATGAAAAACTGTTTTTT.

V is TRBV18 and J is TRBJ2-5; 8 nucleotides match TRBD2. Germline CDR1 KGHSH, CDR2 LQKENI. The length of the CDR3 is 15 residues. The V segment lost 1 base and the J segment 4 bases; nucleotides outside the gene matches: 5. CDR3 sequence reads: CASSPLALAGETQYF. DNA for the CDR3: TGTGCCAGCTCACCACTGGCCCTAGCGGGAGAGACCCAGTACTTC. The full variable domain, in which reference TRBV18 and TRBJ2-5 provide the parts outside the CDR3, is NAGVMQNPRHLVRRRGQEARLRCSPMKGHSHVYWYRQLPEEGLKFMVYLQKENIIDESGMPKERFSAEFPKEGPSILRIQQVVRGDSAAYFCASSPLALAGETQYFGPGTRLLVL.

This sequence joins TRBV27 and TRBJ1-2, with TRBD1 identical over 7 bases. The germline gives CDR1 MNHEY, CDR2 SMNVEV (reference sequence). The CDR3 contains 14 residues. The ends lost 4 bases at V and 4 bases at J; junction bases unmatched: 6. The DNA for the CDR3 is TGTGCCAGCAGTTCCCGACAGGGTGGCTATGGCTACACCTTC. Amino acid sequence: CASSSRQGGYGYTF.

This chain uses TRBV11-2 with TRBJ2-2, with TRBD1 identical over 7 bases. This CDR3 has 15 residues. Trimming cost V 11 bases and J 3 bases; bases outside gene matches: 12. Germline CDR1 and CDR2: SGHAT and FQNNGV. The DNA for the CDR3 is TGTGCCGCCTGGGCTGACAGGGCGGACACCGGGGAGCTGTTTTTT. The encoded protein is CAAWADRADTGELFF.

The chain uses TRBV7-9 and TRBJ2-6; D uncertain. V dropped 1 base and J dropped 0 bases, with 4 bases sitting between them. The CDR3 spans 15 residues. The germline V gene has CDR1 SEHNR and CDR2 FQNEAQ (reference sequence). The CDR3 DNA is TGTGCCAGCAGCTTAGGGCACTCTGGGGCCAACGTCCTGACTTTC. Protein product: CASSLGHSGANVLTF.

The chain has TRBV15 and TRBJ2-6; TRBD2 aligns across 10 bases. V was clipped by 3 bases and J by 3 bases; unmatched bases: 20. The length of the CDR3 is 22 residues. Germline V gene sequence: CDR1 LNHNV, CDR2 YYDKDF (reference sequence). The CDR3 nucleotides are TGTGCCACCAGCAGTCGCGCTATGGGTCTAGCGGGAGCAAGTTTTGGGGCCAACGTCCTGACTTTC. It yields the protein CATSSRAMGLAGASFGANVLTF.